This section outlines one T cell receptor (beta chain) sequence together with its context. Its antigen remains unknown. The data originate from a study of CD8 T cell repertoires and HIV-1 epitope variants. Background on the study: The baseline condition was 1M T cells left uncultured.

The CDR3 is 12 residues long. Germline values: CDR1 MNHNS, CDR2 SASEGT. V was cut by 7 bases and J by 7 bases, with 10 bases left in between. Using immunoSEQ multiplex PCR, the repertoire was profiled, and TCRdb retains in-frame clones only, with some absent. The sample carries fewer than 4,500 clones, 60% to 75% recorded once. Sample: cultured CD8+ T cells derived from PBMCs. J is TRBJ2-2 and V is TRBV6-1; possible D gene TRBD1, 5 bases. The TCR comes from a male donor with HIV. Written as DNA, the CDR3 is TGTGCCAGCAACCATAGGGGCGGGGAGCTGTTTTTT. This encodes CASNHRGGELFF.